The 9 T cell receptor beta chains given below trace back to one sample, sequenced in a study of T-cell memory formation after mild COVID-19. TCRdb processed the 5' RACE reads anew with MiXCR; each CDR3 protein has one entry. The top ten hold approximately 21% of the sample, which has around 300,000 distinct CDR3 sequences, just under 20% seen once. Sequencing was carried out using PBMCs or a T cell subset sorted from them (not recorded which). The receptors here all came from a man younger than 35 who had mild COVID-19 (a few samples of this study predate the infection). Cell type and time point are not known.

V and J are TRBV5-1 and TRBJ2-1; unclear D gene. Germline values: CDR1 SGHRS, CDR2 YFSETQ. Between the trimmed V and J ends, which lost 1 base and 8 bases, there was a span of 13 bases. The CDR3 contains 14 residues. The CDR3 nucleotides read TGCGCCAGCAGCTTGCGGCCAGTACGGGATGAGCAGTTCTTC. As protein: CASSLRPVRDEQFF. Based on the CDR3 plus reference TRBV5-1 and TRBJ2-1, the full variable domain is KAGVTQTPRYLIKTRGQQVTLSCSPISGHRSVSWYQQTPGQGLQFLFEYFSETQRNKGNFPGRFSGRQFSNSRSEMNVSTLELGDSALYLCASSLRPVRDEQFFGPGTRLTVL.

The gene calls are TRBV7-3 and TRBJ2-1, with D tentatively TRBD1 or TRBD2 (5 bases each). Germline CDR1 reads SGHTA; CDR2 reads FQGTGA. Deletions cut 5 bases from V and 2 bases from J, with 13 bases between. This CDR3 is built from 15 residues. The CDR3 sequence: CASSLGRVTYNEQFF. CDR3 sequence (DNA): TGTGCCAGCAGCCTGGGGCGGGTAACCTACAATGAGCAGTTCTTC.

A few counts support this clonotype. The V call is TRBV7-2, the J call TRBJ2-7; D assignment may be TRBD1 or TRBD2 (7 bases each). The germline gives CDR1 SGHTA, CDR2 FQGNSA. CDR3 size: 15 residues. V lost 4 bases to trimming and J lost 4 bases, with 17 bases between them. In nucleotides, the CDR3 is TGTGCCAGCAGCTCGGGGGAGGGGGCGAGGTACGAGCAGTACGTC. Protein: CASSSGEGARYEQYV.

This chain joins TRBV5-1 and TRBJ2-5; 13 bases align to TRBD2. The V gene's germline CDR1 is SGHRS and CDR2 YFSETQ. This CDR3 comprises 15 residues. J lost 4 bases, V lost 3 bases, and 3 bases had no gene match. The chain's CDR3 is CASSSGLAGTETQYF. As DNA, the CDR3 is TGCGCCAGCAGCTCGGGACTAGCGGGGACAGAGACCCAGTACTTC. Full variable domain (missing parts from reference TRBV5-1 and TRBJ2-5): KAGVTQTPRYLIKTRGQQVTLSCSPISGHRSVSWYQQTPGQGLQFLFEYFSETQRNKGNFPGRFSGRQFSNSRSEMNVSTLELGDSALYLCASSSGLAGTETQYFGPGTRLLVL.

The table lists this clonotype with a few counts. J is TRBJ2-3 and V is TRBV29-1, with D perhaps TRBD2 (5 bases). Germline V gives CDR1 SQVTM, CDR2 ANQGSEA. V lost 3 bases to trimming and J lost 0 bases, with 13 bases between them. This CDR3 spans 15 amino acids. For the CDR3, the DNA is TGCAGCGTTGAGCGAGCGGCTCTAAGCACAGATACGCAGTATTTT. It yields the protein CSVERAALSTDTQYF.

The chain uses TRBV7-9 and TRBJ1-1, with D unclear. Germline loops: CDR1 SEHNR, CDR2 FQNEAQ (reference sequence). CDR3 length: 16 amino acids. V was clipped by 4 bases and J by 0 bases, with 15 bases between them. The CDR3 region has the DNA TGTGCCAGCAGCTCCGCGCGGGCCCGGGTGAACACTGAAGCTTTCTTT. The encoded protein is CASSSARARVNTEAFF.

There are a few counts of this clonotype. The chain employs TRBV29-1 and TRBJ2-2; D is uncertain. Looked up from germline, CDR1 is SQVTM and CDR2 is ANQGSEA. V dropped 6 bases and J dropped 2 bases, with 7 bases sitting between them. CDR3 length equals 12 residues. Here the CDR3 reads CSVSSNTGELFF. The DNA of the CDR3 is TGCAGCGTATCATCAAACACCGGGGAGCTGTTTTTT.

The chain has TRBV2 and TRBJ2-7, with D tentatively TRBD1 or TRBD2 (6 bases each). V was clipped by 1 base and J by 6 bases, with 16 bases between them. CDR1 is SNHLY, CDR2 FYNNEI, per germline. The CDR3 is 15 amino acids. CDR3 coding DNA: TGTGCCAGCAGTGAAGGGGGGCAGGGAGGTCTCGAGCAGTACTTC. This codes for CASSEGGQGGLEQYF. The full variable domain, its missing parts supplied by reference TRBV2 and TRBJ2-7, is EPEVTQTPSHQVTQMGQEVILRCVPISNHLYFYWYRQILGQKVEFLVSFYNNEISEKSEIFDDQFSVERPDGSNFTLKIRSTKLEDSAMYFCASSEGGQGGLEQYFGPGTRLTVT.

This clonotype was recorded a few times. The chain couples TRBV7-8 to TRBJ2-2; a weak D match, TRBD2 (5 bases). The V end lost 0 bases, the J end lost 3 bases, and 8 bases lay between the germline ends. The CDR3 extends over 15 amino acids. CDR1 and CDR2 (germline): SGHVS, FQNEAQ. DNA of the CDR3: TGTGCCAGCAGCTTAGCTGGGGAGTACACCGGGGAGCTGTTTTTT. It encodes CASSLAGEYTGELFF.